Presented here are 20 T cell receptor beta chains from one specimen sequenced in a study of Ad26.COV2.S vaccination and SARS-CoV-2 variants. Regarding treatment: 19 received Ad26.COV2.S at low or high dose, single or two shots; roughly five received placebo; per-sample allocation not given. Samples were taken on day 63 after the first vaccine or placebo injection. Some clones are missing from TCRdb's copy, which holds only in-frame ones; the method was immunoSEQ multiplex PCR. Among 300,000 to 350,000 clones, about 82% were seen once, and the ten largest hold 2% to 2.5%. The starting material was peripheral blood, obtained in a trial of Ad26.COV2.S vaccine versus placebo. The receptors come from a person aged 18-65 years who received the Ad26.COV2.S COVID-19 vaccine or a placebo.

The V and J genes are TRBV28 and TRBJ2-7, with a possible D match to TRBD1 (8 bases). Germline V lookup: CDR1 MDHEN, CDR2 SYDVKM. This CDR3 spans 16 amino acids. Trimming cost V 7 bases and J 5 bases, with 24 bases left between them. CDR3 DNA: TGTGCCAGCATGGAGATGGAAAGGACAGGGAGGGACGAGCAGTACTTC. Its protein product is CASMEMERTGRDEQYF.

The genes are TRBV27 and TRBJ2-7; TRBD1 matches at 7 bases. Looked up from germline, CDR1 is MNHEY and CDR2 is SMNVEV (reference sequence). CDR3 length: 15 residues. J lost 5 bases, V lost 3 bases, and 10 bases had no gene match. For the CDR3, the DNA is TGTGCCAGCAGTTTTACCACCAACAGGGGCCACGAGCAGTACTTC. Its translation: CASSFTTNRGHEQYF.

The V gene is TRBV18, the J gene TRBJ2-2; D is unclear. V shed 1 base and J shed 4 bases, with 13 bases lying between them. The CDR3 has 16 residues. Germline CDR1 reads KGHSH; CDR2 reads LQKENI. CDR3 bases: TGTGCCAGCTCACCACGGACCGATCTGGCCACCGGGGAGCTGTTTTTT. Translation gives CASSPRTDLATGELFF.

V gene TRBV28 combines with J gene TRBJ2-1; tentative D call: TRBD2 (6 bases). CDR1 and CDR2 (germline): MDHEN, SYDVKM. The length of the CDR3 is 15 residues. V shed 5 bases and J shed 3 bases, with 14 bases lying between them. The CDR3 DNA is TGTGCCAGCAGTCGACTAGAAAAGGGCTACAATGAGCAGTTCTTC. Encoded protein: CASSRLEKGYNEQFF.

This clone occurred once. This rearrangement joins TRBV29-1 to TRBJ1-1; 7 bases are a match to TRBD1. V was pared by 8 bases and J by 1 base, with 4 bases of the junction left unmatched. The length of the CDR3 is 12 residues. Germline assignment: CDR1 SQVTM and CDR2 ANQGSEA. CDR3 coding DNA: TGCAGCTTCGGGACAGAGAACACTGAAGCTTTCTTT. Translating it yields CSFGTENTEAFF.

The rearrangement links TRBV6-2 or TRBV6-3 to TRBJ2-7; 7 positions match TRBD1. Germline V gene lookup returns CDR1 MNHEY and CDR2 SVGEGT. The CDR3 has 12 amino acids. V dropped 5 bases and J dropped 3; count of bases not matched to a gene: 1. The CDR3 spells CASSRQGYEQYF. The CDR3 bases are TGTGCCAGCAGTAGACAGGGCTACGAGCAGTACTTC.

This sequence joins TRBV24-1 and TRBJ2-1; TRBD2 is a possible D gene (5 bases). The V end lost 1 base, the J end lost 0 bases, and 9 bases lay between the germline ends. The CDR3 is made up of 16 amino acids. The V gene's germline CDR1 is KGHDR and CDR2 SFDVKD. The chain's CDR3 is CATSDLRGSSYNEQFF. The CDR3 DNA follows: TGTGCCACCAGTGATTTACGCGGGTCCTCCTACAATGAGCAGTTCTTC.

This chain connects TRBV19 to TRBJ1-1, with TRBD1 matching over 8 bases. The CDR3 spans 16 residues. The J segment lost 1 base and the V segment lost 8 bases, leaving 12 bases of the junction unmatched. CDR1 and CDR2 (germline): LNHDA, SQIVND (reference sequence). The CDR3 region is CASQIMWGTGNTEAFF. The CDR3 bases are TGTGCCAGTCAGATCATGTGGGGGACAGGGAACACTGAAGCTTTCTTT.

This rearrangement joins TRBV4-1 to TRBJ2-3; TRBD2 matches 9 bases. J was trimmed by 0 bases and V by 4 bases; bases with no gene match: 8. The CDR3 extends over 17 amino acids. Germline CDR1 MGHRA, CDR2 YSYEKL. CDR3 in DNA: TGCGCCAGCAGCCGGGGTAGCGGGGGAACTAGCACAGATACGCAGTATTTT. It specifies CASSRGSGGTSTDTQYF.

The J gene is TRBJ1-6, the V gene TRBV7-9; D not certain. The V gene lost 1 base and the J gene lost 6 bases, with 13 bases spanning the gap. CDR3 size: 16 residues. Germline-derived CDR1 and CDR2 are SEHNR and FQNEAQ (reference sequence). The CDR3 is CASSLGASLTNSPLHF. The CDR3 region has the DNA TGTGCCAGCAGCTTAGGGGCCAGTCTTACTAATTCACCCCTCCACTTT.

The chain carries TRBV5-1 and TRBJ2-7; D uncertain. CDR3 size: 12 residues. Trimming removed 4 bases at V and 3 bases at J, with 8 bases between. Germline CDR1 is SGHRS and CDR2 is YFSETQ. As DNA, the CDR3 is TGCGCCAGCAGCCTGATTGGCTACGAGCAGTACTTC. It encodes CASSLIGYEQYF.

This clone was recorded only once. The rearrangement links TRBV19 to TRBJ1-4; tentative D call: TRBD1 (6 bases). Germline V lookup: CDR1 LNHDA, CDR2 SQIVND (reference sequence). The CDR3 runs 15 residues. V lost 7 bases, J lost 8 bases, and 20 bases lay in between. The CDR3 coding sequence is TGTGCCAGTACCCCGGGGGGGGCTCCGGGGGAAAAACTGTTTTTT. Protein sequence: CASTPGGAPGEKLFF. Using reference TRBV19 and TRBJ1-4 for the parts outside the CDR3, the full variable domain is DGGITQSPKYLFRKEGQNVTLSCEQNLNHDAMYWYRQDPGQGLRLIYYSQIVNDFQKGDIAEGYSVSREKKESFPLTVTSAQKNPTAFYLCASTPGGAPGEKLFFGSGTQLSVL.

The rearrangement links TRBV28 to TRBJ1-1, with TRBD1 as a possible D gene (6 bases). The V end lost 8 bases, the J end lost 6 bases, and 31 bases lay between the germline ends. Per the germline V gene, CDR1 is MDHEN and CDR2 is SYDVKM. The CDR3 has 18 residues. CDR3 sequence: CASSLVAPGSYSGAEAFF. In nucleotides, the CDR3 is TGTGCCAGCTCCCTCGTGGCGCCGGGGTCCTACTCAGGGGCTGAAGCTTTCTTT.

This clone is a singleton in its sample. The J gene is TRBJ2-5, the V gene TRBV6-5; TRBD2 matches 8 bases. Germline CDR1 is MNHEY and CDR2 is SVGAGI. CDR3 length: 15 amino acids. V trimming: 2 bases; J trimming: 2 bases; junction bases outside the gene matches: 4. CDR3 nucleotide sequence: TGTGCCAGCAGTTACGGAGCGGGGGAACAAGAGACCCAGTACTTC. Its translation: CASSYGAGEQETQYF.

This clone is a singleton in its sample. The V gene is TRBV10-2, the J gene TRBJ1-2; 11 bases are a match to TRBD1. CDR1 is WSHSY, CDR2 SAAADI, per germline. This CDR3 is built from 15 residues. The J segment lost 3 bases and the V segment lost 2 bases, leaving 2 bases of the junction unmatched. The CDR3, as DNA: TGCGCCAGCAGTGAGAGGACAGGGGGCTACTATGGCTACACCTTC. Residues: CASSERTGGYYGYTF.

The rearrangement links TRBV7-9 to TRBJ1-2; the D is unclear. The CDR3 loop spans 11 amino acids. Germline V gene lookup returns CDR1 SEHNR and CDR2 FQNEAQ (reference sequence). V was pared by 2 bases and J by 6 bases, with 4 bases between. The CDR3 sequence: CASSLRDGYTF. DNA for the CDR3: TGTGCCAGCAGCTTACGGGATGGCTACACCTTC. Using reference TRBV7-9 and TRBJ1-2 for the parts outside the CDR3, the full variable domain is DTGVSQNPRHKITKRGQNVTFRCDPISEHNRLYWYRQTLGQGPEFLTYFQNEAQLEKSRLLSDRFSAERPKGSFSTLEIQRTEQGDSAMYLCASSLRDGYTFGSGTRLTVV.

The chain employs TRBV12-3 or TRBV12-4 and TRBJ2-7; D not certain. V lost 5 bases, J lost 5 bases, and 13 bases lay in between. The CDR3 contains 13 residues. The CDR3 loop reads CASSLYRSNEQYF. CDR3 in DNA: TGTGCCAGCAGTCTATATCGATCTAACGAGCAGTACTTC.

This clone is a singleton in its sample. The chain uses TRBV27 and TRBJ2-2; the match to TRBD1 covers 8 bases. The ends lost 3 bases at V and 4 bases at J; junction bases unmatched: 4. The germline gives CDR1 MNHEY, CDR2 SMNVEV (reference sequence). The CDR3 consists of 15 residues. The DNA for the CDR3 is TGTGCCAGCAGTTTCAGGGGGCGCGTCACCGGGGAGCTGTTTTTT. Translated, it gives CASSFRGRVTGELFF.

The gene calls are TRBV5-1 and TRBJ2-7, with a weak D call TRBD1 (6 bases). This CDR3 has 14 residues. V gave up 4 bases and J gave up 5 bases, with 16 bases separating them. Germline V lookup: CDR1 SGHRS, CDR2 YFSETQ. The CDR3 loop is CASSMGAEVNEQYF. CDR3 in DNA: TGCGCCAGCAGCATGGGGGCAGAGGTCAACGAGCAGTACTTC.

The CDR3 DNA follows: TGTGCCAGCAGTTATGGGACAGGGAGGAGCTACACCTTC. Translating gives CASSYGTGRSYTF. The chain uses TRBV6-6 and TRBJ1-2, with 9 bases fitting TRBD1. The CDR3 has 13 residues. Germline trimming cut 3 bases from V and 9 bases from J; bases unmatched to any gene: 5. The germline V gene encodes CDR1 MNHNY and CDR2 SVGAGI (reference sequence).